In its sample, the clone carrying this T cell receptor beta chain was seen a few times. PCR employed 60 Vbeta and 13 Jbeta primers. Repertoires were generated with immunoSEQ multiplex PCR, while TCRdb's copy carries only in-frame clones and drops some. The sample lists fewer than 200,000 clones, 70% to 80% occurring once. This CDR3 is built from 16 residues. From germline, CDR1 is SGHVS and CDR2 FQNEAQ. The junction had 11 bases not matched to a gene; V was cut back by 5 bases and J by 5 bases. This sample was taken from a study of cytomegalovirus exposure and HLA in healthy donors. The sequenced material came from PBMCs. The chain combines TRBV7-8 with TRBJ2-1; 8 nucleotides align to TRBD2. This receptor was taken from a female donor in good health and CMV-seronegative. The CDR3: CASSQDHTSGDNEQFF. CDR3 sequence (DNA): TGTGCCAGCAGCCAAGACCATACTAGCGGCGACAATGAGCAGTTCTTC.